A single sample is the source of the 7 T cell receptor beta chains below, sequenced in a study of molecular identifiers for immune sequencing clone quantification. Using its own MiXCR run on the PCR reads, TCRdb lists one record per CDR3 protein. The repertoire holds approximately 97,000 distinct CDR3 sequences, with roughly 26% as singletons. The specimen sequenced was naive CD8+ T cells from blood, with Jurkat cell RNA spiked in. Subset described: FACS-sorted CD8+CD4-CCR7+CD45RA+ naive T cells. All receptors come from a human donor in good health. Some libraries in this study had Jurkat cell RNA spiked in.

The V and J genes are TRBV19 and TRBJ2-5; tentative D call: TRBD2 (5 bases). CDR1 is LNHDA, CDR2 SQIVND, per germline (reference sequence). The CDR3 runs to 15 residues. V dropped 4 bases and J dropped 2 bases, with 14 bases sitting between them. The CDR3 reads CASSTNGLTQETQYF. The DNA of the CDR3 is TGTGCCAGTAGTACAAACGGACTGACGCAAGAGACCCAGTACTTC.

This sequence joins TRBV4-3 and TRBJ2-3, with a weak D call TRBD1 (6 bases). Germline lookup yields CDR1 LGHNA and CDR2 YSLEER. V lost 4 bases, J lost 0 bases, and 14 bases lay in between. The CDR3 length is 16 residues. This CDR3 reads CASSRHQGPSTDTQYF. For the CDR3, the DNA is TGCGCCAGCAGCCGACATCAGGGGCCTAGCACAGATACGCAGTATTTT.

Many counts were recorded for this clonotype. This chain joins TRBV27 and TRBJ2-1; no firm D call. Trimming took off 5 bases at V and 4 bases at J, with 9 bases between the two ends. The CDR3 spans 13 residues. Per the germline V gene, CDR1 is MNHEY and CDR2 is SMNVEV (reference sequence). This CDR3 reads CASSPSQYNEQFF. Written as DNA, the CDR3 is TGTGCCAGCAGTCCCTCCCAATACAATGAGCAGTTCTTC.

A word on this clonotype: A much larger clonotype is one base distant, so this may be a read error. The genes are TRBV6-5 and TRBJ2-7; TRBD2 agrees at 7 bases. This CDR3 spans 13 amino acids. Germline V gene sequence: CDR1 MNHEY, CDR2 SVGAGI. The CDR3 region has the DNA TGTGCCGGCAGTTACTCGCGGGGGAGCGAGCAGTACTTC. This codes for CAGSYSRGSEQYF.

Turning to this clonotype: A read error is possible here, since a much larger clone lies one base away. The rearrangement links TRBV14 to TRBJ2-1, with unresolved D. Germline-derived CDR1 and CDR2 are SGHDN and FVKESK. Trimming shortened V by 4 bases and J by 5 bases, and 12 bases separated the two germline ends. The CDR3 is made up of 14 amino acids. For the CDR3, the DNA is TGTGCCAGCAGCCCTGGGATAAGAAACAATGAGCAGTTCTTC. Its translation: CASSPGIRNNEQFF.

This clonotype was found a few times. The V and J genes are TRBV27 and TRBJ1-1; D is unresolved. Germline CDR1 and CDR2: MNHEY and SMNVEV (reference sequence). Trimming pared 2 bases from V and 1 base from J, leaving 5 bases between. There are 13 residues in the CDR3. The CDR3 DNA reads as TGTGCCAGCAGTTTAATCCCGAACACTGAAGCTTTCTTT. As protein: CASSLIPNTEAFF.

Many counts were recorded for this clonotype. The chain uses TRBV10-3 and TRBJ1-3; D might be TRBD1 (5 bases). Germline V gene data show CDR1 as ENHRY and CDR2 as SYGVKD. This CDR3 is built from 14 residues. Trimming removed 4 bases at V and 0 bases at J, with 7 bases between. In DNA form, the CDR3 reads TGTGCCATCAGTGCCCAGGGCTCTGGAAACACCATATATTTT. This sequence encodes CAISAQGSGNTIYF.